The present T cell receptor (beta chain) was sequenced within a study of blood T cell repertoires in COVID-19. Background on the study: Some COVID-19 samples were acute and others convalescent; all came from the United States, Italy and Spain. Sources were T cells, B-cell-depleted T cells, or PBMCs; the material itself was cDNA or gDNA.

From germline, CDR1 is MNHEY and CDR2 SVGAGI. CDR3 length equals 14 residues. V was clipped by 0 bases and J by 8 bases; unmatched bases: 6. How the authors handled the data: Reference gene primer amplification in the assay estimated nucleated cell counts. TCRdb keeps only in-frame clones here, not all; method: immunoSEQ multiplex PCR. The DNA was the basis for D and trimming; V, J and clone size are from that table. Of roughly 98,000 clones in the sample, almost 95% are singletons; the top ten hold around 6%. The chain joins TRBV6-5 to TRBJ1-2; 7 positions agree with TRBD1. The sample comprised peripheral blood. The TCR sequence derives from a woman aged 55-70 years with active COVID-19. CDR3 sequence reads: CASSYSNRGEGYTF. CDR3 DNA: TGTGCCAGCAGTTACTCCAACAGGGGTGAAGGCTACACCTTC.